This T cell receptor beta chain was obtained from a study of cytomegalovirus exposure and HLA in healthy donors. Overall study results and limits: Fewer N-insertions (relative to the approximately 700-donor mean) were reportedly seen in an Asian-associated ancestry cluster in a later analysis.

CDR3 length: 14 residues. CDR1 is SNHLY, CDR2 FYNNEI, per germline. Trimming took 4 bases from V and 3 from J; bases not matched to a gene: 5. This clone came up a few times. Its specificity is unknown. Primers included in the PCR were 60 Vbeta and 13 Jbeta primers. The protocol was immunoSEQ multiplex PCR, while the TCRdb copy is restricted to in-frame clones and leaves out a portion. The sample records roughly 150,000 clones, 70% to 80% being singletons. This receptor was identified in a man in his forties in good health and CMV-seropositive. What was sequenced was PBMCs. The rearrangement joins TRBV2 to TRBJ2-7, with 8 positions matching TRBD2. Here the CDR3 DNA reads TGTGCCAGCAGTGCTATCGGGGGGGTCTACGAGCAGTACTTC. Amino acid sequence: CASSAIGGVYEQYF.